Presented here are 11 T cell receptor beta chains from one specimen sequenced in a study of T cell responses to AZD1222 COVID-19 vaccine. Here immunoSEQ multiplex PCR was the method, and the copy in TCRdb shows in-frame clones only, minus some. The sample includes over 200,000 clones, roughly 94% of them seen just once. The input for sequencing was peripheral blood, taken 28 days after the second dose of the MenACWY control vaccine. Receptors were obtained from an adult who received the MenACWY meningococcal vaccine as a control.

This clone was picked up one time. This sequence joins TRBV3-1 (or the pseudogene TRBV3-2) and TRBJ2-5; 12 nucleotides line up with TRBD2. With 5 bases clipped from V and 5 bases from J, the junction kept 9 bases outside the gene matches. The CDR3 is 16 residues long. CDR1 is LGHDT and CDR2 is YNNKEL in the germline V gene (reference sequence). CDR3 coding DNA: TGTGCCAGCAGCTCTCCTAGCGGGAGGGCCGGGGAGACCCAGTACTTC. Translating it yields CASSSPSGRAGETQYF.

This sequence joins TRBV6-4 and TRBJ1-6, with D possibly matching TRBD1 (6 bases). Trimming cost V 8 bases and J 7 bases, with 15 bases left between them. The CDR3 extends over 14 amino acids. The germline gives CDR1 MRHNA, CDR2 SNTAGT. The CDR3 is CASPLRGRNSPLHF. CDR3 nucleotide sequence: TGTGCCAGCCCGTTGAGGGGGAGGAATTCACCCCTCCACTTT.

The gene calls are TRBV28 and TRBJ1-1; a possible D gene is TRBD1 (5 bases). This CDR3 spans 15 amino acids. CDR1 and CDR2 (germline): MDHEN, SYDVKM. Trimming took 7 bases from V and 4 from J, leaving 19 bases between them. The CDR3 protein is CASTLPPGMATEAFF. The CDR3 DNA is TGTGCCAGCACCCTTCCCCCAGGGATGGCCACTGAAGCTTTCTTT.

The chain combines TRBV30 with TRBJ1-6; D unresolved. Germline CDR1 is GTSNPN and CDR2 is SVGIG (reference sequence). V lost 4 bases and J 6 bases, leaving 13 bases between the germline ends. This CDR3 comprises 14 residues. CDR3 region: CAWTHGRGNSPLHF. CDR3 sequence (DNA): TGTGCCTGGACCCATGGCCGGGGTAATTCACCCCTCCACTTT.

This sequence joins TRBV7-9 and TRBJ2-5; D gene unclear. V was pared by 5 bases and J by 7 bases, with 8 bases between. Germline CDR1 SEHNR, CDR2 FQNEAQ (reference sequence). The length of the CDR3 is 11 residues. The CDR3 region has the DNA TGTGCCAGCAGCCCCGTATCGACCCAGTACTTC. Translated, it gives CASSPVSTQYF.

CDR3 sequence: CASSSGQSLHDTQYF. In DNA, the CDR3 is TGTGCCAGCAGTTCAGGGCAGAGCTTGCACGATACGCAGTATTTT. The chain has TRBV5-8 and TRBJ2-3, with D possibly being TRBD1 (5 bases). The CDR3 has 15 residues. V shed 5 bases and J shed 6 bases, with 19 bases lying between them. Germline CDR1 is SGHTS and CDR2 is YDEGEE.

In nucleotides, the CDR3 is TGTGCCACCAGCAGCAGGACAGGGGGTGAAAAACTGTTTTTT. Translated, it gives CATSSRTGGEKLFF. J is TRBJ1-4 and V is TRBV15; 10 positions match TRBD1. V gave up 3 bases and J gave up 7 bases; unmatched junction bases: 2. CDR1 is LNHNV, CDR2 YYDKDF, per germline (reference sequence). The CDR3 totals 14 residues.

The chain has TRBV19 and TRBJ2-3; a possible D gene is TRBD1 (5 bases). V dropped 5 bases and J dropped 8 bases, with 11 bases sitting between them. Germline CDR1 is LNHDA and CDR2 is SQIVND (reference sequence). The CDR3 loop spans 12 amino acids. For the CDR3, the DNA is TGTGCCAGTAGTGCACACCAGGGTACGCAGTATTTT. Translation: CASSAHQGTQYF.

The chain employs TRBV7-2 and TRBJ1-6; D is possibly TRBD1 (5 bases). The CDR3 consists of 15 residues. Germline values: CDR1 SGHTA, CDR2 FQGNSA. Trimming took 2 bases from V and 8 from J, leaving 13 bases between them. The CDR3 loop is CASSLWPGSDSPLHF. The DNA for the CDR3 is TGTGCCAGCAGCTTATGGCCAGGGTCGGATTCACCCCTCCACTTT.

V and J are TRBV14 and TRBJ2-5, with TRBD2 matching over 7 bases. Looked up from germline, CDR1 is SGHDN and CDR2 is FVKESK. There are 15 residues in the CDR3. V lost 1 base to trimming and J lost 1 base; unmatched junction nucleotides: 3. This CDR3 is CASSQGEGSQETQYF. Written as DNA, the CDR3 is TGTGCCAGCAGCCAAGGGGAGGGCAGCCAAGAGACCCAGTACTTC.

This chain joins TRBV5-1 and TRBJ2-1, with 8 bases matching TRBD2. The CDR3 spans 17 residues. Germline lookup yields CDR1 SGHRS and CDR2 YFSETQ. V lost 0 bases to trimming and J lost 4 bases; unmatched junction nucleotides: 9. CDR3: CASSLDGGAGFYNEQFF. Here the CDR3 DNA reads TGCGCCAGCAGCTTGGACGGGGGGGCTGGTTTTTACAATGAGCAGTTCTTC.